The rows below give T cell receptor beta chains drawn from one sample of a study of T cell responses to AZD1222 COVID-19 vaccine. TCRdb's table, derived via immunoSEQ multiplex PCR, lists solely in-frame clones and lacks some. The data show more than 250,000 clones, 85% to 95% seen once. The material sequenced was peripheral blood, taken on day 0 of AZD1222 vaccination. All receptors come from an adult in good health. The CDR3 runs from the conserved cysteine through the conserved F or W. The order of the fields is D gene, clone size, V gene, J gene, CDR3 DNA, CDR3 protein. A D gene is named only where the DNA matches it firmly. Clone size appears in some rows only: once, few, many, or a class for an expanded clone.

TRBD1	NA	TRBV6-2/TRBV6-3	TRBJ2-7	TGTGCCAGCAGTGACGCCGGGACAGGGACTTTCCACGAGCAGTACTTC	CASSDAGTGTFHEQYF
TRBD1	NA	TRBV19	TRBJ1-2	TGTGCCAGTAGCCGGGACAGACCCTATGGCTACACCTTC	CASSRDRPYGYTF
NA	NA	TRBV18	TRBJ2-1	TGTGCCAGCTCACCCCCTGATATGTCCTACAATGAGCAGTTCTTC	CASSPPDMSYNEQFF
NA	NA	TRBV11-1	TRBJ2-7	TGTGCCAGCAGCGGAGGGGCCGCGATTCGCTCCTACGAGCAGTACTTC	CASSGGAAIRSYEQYF
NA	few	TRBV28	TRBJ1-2	TGTGCCAGCAGTTTACTTGTGACAGGACCCGAGGTGGACTATGGCTACACCTTC	CASSLLVTGPEVDYGYTF
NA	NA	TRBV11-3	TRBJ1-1	TGTGCCAGCAGCTTAGGGGACACGAACACTGAAGCTTTCTTT	CASSLGDTNTEAFF
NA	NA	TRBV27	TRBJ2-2	TGTGCCAGCAAGGTCGGTGACCTGAACACCGGGGAGCTGTTTTTT	CASKVGDLNTGELFF
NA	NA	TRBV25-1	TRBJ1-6	TGTGCCAGCAGTGAATTGGGGGGGACTCTGAATTCACCCCTCCACTTT	CASSELGGTLNSPLHF
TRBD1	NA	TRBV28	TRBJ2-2	TGTGCCAGCAGTTCCCCGGGACAGGGGGCCACCGGGGAGCTGTTTTTT	CASSSPGQGATGELFF
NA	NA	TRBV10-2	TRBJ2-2	TGCGCCAGCAGTGATTGGACGGACACCGGGGAGCTGTTTTTT	CASSDWTDTGELFF
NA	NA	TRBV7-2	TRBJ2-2	TGTGCCAGCAGCTTTGTTCGAAACACCGGGGAGCTGTTTTTT	CASSFVRNTGELFF
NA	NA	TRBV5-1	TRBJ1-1	TGCGCCAGCAGCTTGGCAGGCTATGAAGCTTTCTTT	CASSLAGYEAFF
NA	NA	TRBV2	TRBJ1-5	TGTGCCAGCAGTGGCCGCGAGGGAGCGGGGAATCAGCCCCAGCATTTT	CASSGREGAGNQPQHF
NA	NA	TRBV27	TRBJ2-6	TGTGCCAGCAGTTTCAGCCGCATCCCCTCTGGGGCCAACGTCCTGACTTTC	CASSFSRIPSGANVLTF
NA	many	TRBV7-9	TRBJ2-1	TGTGCCAGCAGCTTAATGGACAATGAGCAGTTCTTC	CASSLMDNEQFF
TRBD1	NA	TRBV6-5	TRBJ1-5	TGTGCCAGCACTATGGACAGGTCAAATCAGCCCCAGCATTTT	CASTMDRSNQPQHF
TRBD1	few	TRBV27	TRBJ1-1	TGTGCCAGCAGTTTCGGGACAGGGTTGGAAGCTTTCTTT	CASSFGTGLEAFF
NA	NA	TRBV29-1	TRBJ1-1	TGCAGCGTTGAAGGCGCGACACAGAACACTGAAGCTTTCTTT	CSVEGATQNTEAFF
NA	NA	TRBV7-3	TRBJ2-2	TGTGCCAGCAGCCCTTTTGGGACCGGGGAGCTGTTTTTT	CASSPFGTGELFF
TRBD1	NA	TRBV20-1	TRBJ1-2	TGCAGTGGAACAGGGGACGGCTACACCTTC	CSGTGDGYTF
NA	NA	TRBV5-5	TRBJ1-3	TGTGCCAGCAGCCCCGGTCCCCGGGGGCACTCTGGAAACACCATATATTTT	CASSPGPRGHSGNTIYF
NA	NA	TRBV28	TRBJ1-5	TGTGCCAGCAGTTCGTCGGGAGGGCTAGTTCAGCCCCAGCATTTT	CASSSSGGLVQPQHF
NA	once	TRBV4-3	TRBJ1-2	TGCGCCAGCAGCCAAAGGGCCGGGGGAGGGAACTATGGCTACACCTTC	CASSQRAGGGNYGYTF
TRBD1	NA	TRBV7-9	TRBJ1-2	TGTGCCAGCAGCGACCAGGGGGCTCGAGGCTACACCTTC	CASSDQGARGYTF